A selection of T cell receptor beta chains follows, all from one sample in a study of T-cell reconstitution after alpha-beta-depleted transplantation in children. TCRdb re-analysed the PCR reads in MiXCR, keeping a single row per CDR3 protein. Of hundreds of thousands of distinct CDR3 sequences listed, approximately 17% are singletons. The sequencing here drew on PBMCs from the stem cell graft donor, taken from the stem cell graft. These TCRs come from a human donor who donated a stem cell graft to a child with acute myeloid leukemia. CDR3s include the opening cysteine and the closing phenylalanine or tryptophan. Fields, in order: J gene, V gene, D gene, clone size, CDR3 protein, CDR3 DNA. D genes are given only for firm matches. Size is stated for part of the rows, as once, few or many counts, or as a class when the clone is expanded.

J gene: TRBJ1-5; V gene: TRBV6-5; D gene: TRBD1; clone size: many; CDR3 protein: CASRRDSNSNQPQHF; CDR3 DNA: TGTGCCAGCAGACGGGACAGTAATAGCAATCAGCCCCAGCATTTT
J gene: TRBJ1-5; V gene: TRBV6-1; D gene: NA; clone size: few; CDR3 protein: CASSPGGFQPQHF; CDR3 DNA: TGTGCCAGCAGCCCCGGAGGGTTTCAGCCCCAGCATTTT
J gene: TRBJ2-1; V gene: TRBV5-1; D gene: NA; clone size: few; CDR3 protein: CASSLAKLSSYNEQFF; CDR3 DNA: TGCGCCAGCAGCTTGGCTAAATTGAGCTCCTACAATGAGCAGTTCTTC
J gene: TRBJ1-4; V gene: TRBV5-5; D gene: NA; clone size: few; CDR3 protein: CASSLDGLNEKLFF; CDR3 DNA: TGTGCCAGCAGCTTAGACGGACTTAATGAAAAACTGTTTTTT
J gene: TRBJ2-7; V gene: TRBV30; D gene: NA; clone size: few; CDR3 protein: CATTGSSYEQYF; CDR3 DNA: TGTGCCACGACCGGTAGCTCCTACGAGCAGTACTTC
J gene: TRBJ2-7; V gene: TRBV9; D gene: TRBD2; clone size: many; CDR3 protein: CASSEGGAGGLTF; CDR3 DNA: TGTGCCAGCAGCGAGGGGGGCGCGGGGGGGCTTACTTTC
J gene: TRBJ1-2; V gene: TRBV20-1; D gene: TRBD1; clone size: many; CDR3 protein: CSALSSTGDYGYTF; CDR3 DNA: TGCAGTGCCCTAAGCTCAACAGGGGACTATGGCTACACCTTC
J gene: TRBJ1-1; V gene: TRBV7-9; D gene: NA; clone size: NA; CDR3 protein: CASSLGGAGAEAFF; CDR3 DNA: TGTGCCAGCAGCTTAGGGGGGGCCGGGGCTGAAGCTTTCTTT
J gene: TRBJ2-3; V gene: TRBV29-1; D gene: TRBD1; clone size: many; CDR3 protein: CSATPGTVSTDTQYF; CDR3 DNA: TGCAGCGCTACCCCCGGGACAGTGAGCACAGATACGCAGTATTTT
J gene: TRBJ2-1; V gene: TRBV30; D gene: NA; clone size: NA; CDR3 protein: CAWSVGQSSYNEQFF; CDR3 DNA: TGTGCCTGGAGTGTAGGTCAGAGCTCCTACAATGAGCAGTTCTTC
J gene: TRBJ2-1; V gene: TRBV7-9; D gene: TRBD2; clone size: once; CDR3 protein: CASSLTSGADFNEQFF; CDR3 DNA: TGTGCCAGCAGCTTAACTAGCGGGGCCGACTTTAATGAGCAGTTCTTC
J gene: TRBJ2-7; V gene: TRBV24-1; D gene: NA; clone size: few; CDR3 protein: CATSDKEYEQYF; CDR3 DNA: TGTGCCACCAGTGATAAGGAGTACGAGCAGTACTTC
J gene: TRBJ2-6; V gene: TRBV5-1; D gene: NA; clone size: few; CDR3 protein: CASSRTSEGTGANVLTF; CDR3 DNA: TGCGCCAGCAGCAGGACGAGTGAGGGTACTGGGGCCAACGTCCTGACTTTC
J gene: TRBJ2-7; V gene: TRBV10-3; D gene: TRBD1; clone size: many; CDR3 protein: CAISAPRTGLYEQYF; CDR3 DNA: TGTGCCATCAGTGCCCCAAGGACAGGATTATACGAGCAGTACTTC
J gene: TRBJ2-3; V gene: TRBV7-2; D gene: NA; clone size: NA; CDR3 protein: CASRAGSTDTQYF; CDR3 DNA: TGTGCCAGCAGAGCCGGAAGCACAGATACGCAGTATTTT
J gene: TRBJ1-3; V gene: TRBV5-1; D gene: NA; clone size: few; CDR3 protein: CASSRTGTSSGNTIYF; CDR3 DNA: TGCGCCAGCAGCCGCACAGGGACTAGCTCTGGAAACACCATATATTTT
J gene: TRBJ1-6; V gene: TRBV27; D gene: TRBD1; clone size: NA; CDR3 protein: CASSLQTGDPYNSPLHF; CDR3 DNA: TGTGCCAGCAGTTTACAGACAGGGGATCCATATAATTCACCCCTCCACTTT
J gene: TRBJ2-5; V gene: TRBV7-2; D gene: NA; clone size: many; CDR3 protein: CASSPSDGVGTQYF; CDR3 DNA: TGTGCCAGCAGCCCTTCGGACGGGGTTGGGACCCAGTACTTC
J gene: TRBJ1-6; V gene: TRBV20-1; D gene: TRBD1; clone size: few; CDR3 protein: CSARPLGQGTFNSPLHF; CDR3 DNA: TGCAGTGCTAGACCTCTCGGACAGGGGACGTTCAATTCACCCCTCCACTTT
J gene: TRBJ2-5; V gene: TRBV7-2; D gene: TRBD1; clone size: many; CDR3 protein: CASSFPGQGGTQYF; CDR3 DNA: TGTGCCAGCAGCTTCCCGGGACAGGGGGGGACCCAGTACTTC
J gene: TRBJ1-2; V gene: TRBV7-9; D gene: NA; clone size: few; CDR3 protein: CASSLAWFYGYTF; CDR3 DNA: TGTGCCAGCAGCTTAGCTTGGTTCTACGGCTACACCTTC
J gene: TRBJ2-2; V gene: TRBV12-3/TRBV12-4; D gene: NA; clone size: many; CDR3 protein: CASIIGGGGELFF; CDR3 DNA: TGTGCCAGCATCATCGGAGGTGGCGGGGAGCTGTTTTTT
J gene: TRBJ1-4; V gene: TRBV7-2; D gene: NA; clone size: many; CDR3 protein: CASSLVGASNEKLFF; CDR3 DNA: TGTGCCAGCAGCTTAGTAGGGGCATCTAATGAAAAACTGTTTTTT
J gene: TRBJ2-5; V gene: TRBV12-3/TRBV12-4; D gene: NA; clone size: many; CDR3 protein: CASRGPGETQYF; CDR3 DNA: TGTGCCAGCAGGGGGCCTGGAGAGACCCAGTACTTC